A selection of T cell receptor beta chains follows, all from one sample in a study of T cells in Graves' hyperthyroidism and ophthalmopathy. TCRdb analysed the multiplex PCR reads with MiXCR anew, one entry per CDR3 protein. This table has about 590,000 distinct CDR3 sequences, approximately 15% appearing once. The sequencing sample was made of blood. All receptors come from a woman between 18 and 29 years old with Graves' ophthalmopathy. CDR3s include the opening cysteine and the closing phenylalanine or tryptophan. A D gene is named only where the DNA matches it firmly. A row's size may be missing; if present it is once, few, many or a size class.

D gene,clone size,V gene,J gene,CDR3 protein,CDR3 DNA
-,-,TRBV6-2/TRBV6-3,TRBJ1-4,CASSPSGPLSELFF,TGTGCCAGCAGTCCCTCGGGACCCCTGAGCGAACTGTTTTTT
-,many,TRBV11-2,TRBJ2-3,CASCWGVDTDTQYF,TGTGCCAGCTGTTGGGGGGTCGACACAGATACGCAGTATTTT
-,few,TRBV4-1,TRBJ2-3,CASSQALAGDTQYF,TGCGCCAGCAGCCAAGCCCTCGCCGGGGATACGCAGTATTTT
-,many,TRBV7-9,TRBJ2-1,CASSLGLVSYNEQFF,TGTGCCAGCAGCTTAGGATTAGTCTCCTACAATGAGCAGTTCTTC
TRBD1,many,TRBV2,TRBJ2-1,CASRRTGLSEQFF,TGTGCCAGCAGACGGACAGGGTTGAGTGAGCAGTTCTTC
-,few,TRBV12-3/TRBV12-4,TRBJ2-1,CASSPPRWRYEQFF,TGTGCCAGCAGTCCCCCCAGATGGAGGTATGAGCAGTTCTTC
-,many,TRBV20-1,TRBJ1-2,CSAATGRGNGYTF,TGCAGTGCGGCTACCGGGAGAGGGAATGGCTACACCTTC
-,many,TRBV2,TRBJ2-1,CASNSAGYNEQFF,TGTGCCAGCAACTCGGCGGGGTACAATGAGCAGTTCTTC
TRBD1,many,TRBV2,TRBJ2-7,CASSMDRDSYEQYF,TGTGCCAGCAGTATGGACAGGGACTCCTACGAGCAGTACTTC
TRBD1,many,TRBV11-1,TRBJ2-1,CASSLAAGGETYNEQFF,TGTGCCAGCAGCTTAGCGGCAGGGGGAGAAACCTACAATGAGCAGTTCTTC
TRBD1,many,TRBV3-1,TRBJ1-1,CASGRGQMNTEAFF,TGTGCCAGTGGAAGGGGACAGATGAACACTGAAGCTTTCTTT
-,-,TRBV6-1,TRBJ1-5,CASSPDSLRAHF,TGTGCCAGCAGCCCCGACAGTCTCAGGGCGCATTTT
-,many,TRBV28,TRBJ1-6,CASSPGRNNSPLHF,TGTGCCAGCAGCCCGGGCCGCAATAATTCACCCCTCCACTTT
-,few,TRBV29-1,TRBJ2-2,CSVGRQDSGELFF,TGCAGCGTTGGACGCCAGGACAGCGGGGAGCTGTTTTTT
-,few,TRBV27,TRBJ1-2,CASSLSDLTAPYGYTF,TGTGCCAGCAGTTTGTCCGATTTGACGGCGCCCTATGGCTACACCTTC
-,-,TRBV9,TRBJ2-5,CASSAGSGVGETQYF,TGTGCCAGCAGCGCAGGATCGGGAGTTGGAGAGACCCAGTACTTC
-,few,TRBV6-1,TRBJ2-3,CASSLQGSNTDTQYF,TGTGCCAGCAGTCTCCAGGGGTCCAACACAGATACGCAGTATTTT
-,-,TRBV19,TRBJ1-2,CASSKAAANYGYTF,TGTGCCAGTAGTAAGGCGGCAGCTAACTATGGCTACACCTTC
TRBD1,many,TRBV7-2,TRBJ2-5,CASSLWDRGPVRETQYF,TGTGCCAGCAGCTTGTGGGACAGGGGGCCAGTTCGAGAGACCCAGTACTTC
-,-,TRBV5-5,TRBJ1-2,CASSLPTGGDYGYTF,TGTGCCAGCAGCTTGCCGACAGGTGGGGACTATGGCTACACCTTC
TRBD1,many,TRBV12-3/TRBV12-4,TRBJ2-7,CASSIDRGRDKQYF,TGTGCCAGCAGCATAGACAGGGGGCGGGACAAGCAGTACTTC
TRBD2,-,TRBV12-5,TRBJ2-3,CASGTGTSGSPHTQYF,TGTGCTAGTGGGACCGGGACTAGCGGGAGTCCTCATACGCAGTATTTT
-,few,TRBV6-2/TRBV6-3,TRBJ2-1,CASGSVGNEQFF,TGTGCCAGCGGGAGCGTTGGCAATGAGCAGTTCTTC
TRBD1,many,TRBV28,TRBJ2-4,CASSAQGAGKNIQYF,TGTGCCAGCAGTGCTCAGGGGGCCGGCAAAAACATTCAGTACTTC
-,many,TRBV11-3,TRBJ2-1,CASSLDASSYNEQFF,TGTGCCAGCAGCTTAGACGCCAGCTCCTACAATGAGCAGTTCTTC
TRBD1,many,TRBV20-1,TRBJ2-1,CSARQGVGDEQFF,TGCAGTGCTAGACAGGGGGTTGGGGATGAGCAGTTCTTC
-,many,TRBV28,TRBJ2-2,CASRGRAGTGELFF,TGTGCCAGCAGAGGCAGGGCGGGCACCGGGGAGCTGTTTTTT
-,many,TRBV6-1,TRBJ2-1,CASGPGRRDYEQFF,TGTGCCAGCGGCCCTGGAAGGCGGGACTATGAGCAGTTCTTC
TRBD1,many,TRBV7-9,TRBJ1-1,CASSSPGTGLRTEAFF,TGTGCCAGCAGCTCGCCCGGGACAGGTTTGAGGACTGAAGCTTTCTTT
-,many,TRBV20-1,TRBJ2-7,CSARDPETGSYEQYF,TGCAGTGCTAGAGATCCGGAGACAGGTTCCTACGAGCAGTACTTC
TRBD1,-,TRBV20-1,TRBJ2-7,CSAHGQGSYEQYF,TGCAGTGCTCACGGACAGGGTTCCTACGAGCAGTACTTC
-,-,TRBV11-3,TRBJ1-4,CASNPGPGANEKLFF,TGTGCCAGCAACCCTGGACCAGGGGCTAATGAAAAACTGTTTTTT
TRBD2,-,TRBV12-3/TRBV12-4,TRBJ2-1,CASSLISYREGLVKYNEQFF,TGTGCCAGCAGCCTAATCAGTTATAGAGAGGGACTAGTCAAGTACAATGAGCAGTTCTTC
TRBD1,many,TRBV28,TRBJ2-5,CASSLPPGGNQETQYF,TGTGCCAGCAGTTTACCTCCAGGGGGAAACCAAGAGACCCAGTACTTC